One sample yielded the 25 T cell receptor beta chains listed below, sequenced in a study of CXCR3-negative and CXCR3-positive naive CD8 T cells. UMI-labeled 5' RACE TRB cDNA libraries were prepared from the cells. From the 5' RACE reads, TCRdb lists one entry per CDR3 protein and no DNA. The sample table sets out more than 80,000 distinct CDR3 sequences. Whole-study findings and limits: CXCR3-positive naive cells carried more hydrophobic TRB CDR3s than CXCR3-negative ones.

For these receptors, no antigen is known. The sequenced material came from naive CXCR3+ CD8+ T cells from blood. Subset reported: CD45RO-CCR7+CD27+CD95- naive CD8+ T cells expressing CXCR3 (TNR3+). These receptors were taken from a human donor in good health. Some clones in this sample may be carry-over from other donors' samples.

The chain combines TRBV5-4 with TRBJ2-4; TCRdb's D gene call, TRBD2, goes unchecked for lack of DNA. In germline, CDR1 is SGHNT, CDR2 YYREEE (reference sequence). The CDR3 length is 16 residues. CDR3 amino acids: CASSPRWTSGENIQYF.

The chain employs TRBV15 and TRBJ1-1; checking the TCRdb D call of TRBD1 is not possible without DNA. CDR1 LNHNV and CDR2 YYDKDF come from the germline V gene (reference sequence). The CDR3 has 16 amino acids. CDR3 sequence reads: CATSRGPGRGDTEAFF.

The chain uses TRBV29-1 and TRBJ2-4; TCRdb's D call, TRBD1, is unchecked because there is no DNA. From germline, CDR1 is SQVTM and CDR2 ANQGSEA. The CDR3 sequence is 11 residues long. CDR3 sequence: CSGGTGNIQYF.

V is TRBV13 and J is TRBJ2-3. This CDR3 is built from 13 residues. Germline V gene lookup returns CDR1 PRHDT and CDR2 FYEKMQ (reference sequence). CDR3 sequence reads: CASSFQDTDTQYF.

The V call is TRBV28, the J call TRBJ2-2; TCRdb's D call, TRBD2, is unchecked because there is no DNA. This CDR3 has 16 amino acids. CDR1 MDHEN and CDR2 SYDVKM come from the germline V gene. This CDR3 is CASSITRWEGTGELFF.

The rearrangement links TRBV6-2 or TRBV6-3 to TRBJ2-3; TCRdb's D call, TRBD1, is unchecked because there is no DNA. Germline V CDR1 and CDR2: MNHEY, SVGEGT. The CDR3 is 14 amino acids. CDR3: CAGTRRGYTDTQYF.

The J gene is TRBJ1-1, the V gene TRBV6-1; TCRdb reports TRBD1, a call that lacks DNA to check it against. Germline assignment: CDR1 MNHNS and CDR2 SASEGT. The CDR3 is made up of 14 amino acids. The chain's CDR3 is CASSEDNRYTEAFF.

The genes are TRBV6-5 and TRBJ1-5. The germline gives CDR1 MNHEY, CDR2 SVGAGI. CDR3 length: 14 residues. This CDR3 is CASSYSTVNQPQHF.

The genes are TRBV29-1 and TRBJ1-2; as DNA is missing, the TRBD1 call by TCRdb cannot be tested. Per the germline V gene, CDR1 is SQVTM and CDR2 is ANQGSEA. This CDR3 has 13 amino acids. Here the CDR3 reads CSVGPRGEYGYTF. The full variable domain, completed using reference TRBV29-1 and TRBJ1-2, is SAVISQKPSRDICQRGTSLTIQCQVDSQVTMMFWYRQQPGQSLTLIATANQGSEATYESGFVIDKFPISRPNLTFSTLTVSNMSPEDSSIYLCSVGPRGEYGYTFGSGTRLTVV.

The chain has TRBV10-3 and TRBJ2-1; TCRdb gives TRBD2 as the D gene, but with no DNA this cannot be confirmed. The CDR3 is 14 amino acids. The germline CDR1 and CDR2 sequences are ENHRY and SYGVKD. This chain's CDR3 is CAISDRGTYNEQFF.

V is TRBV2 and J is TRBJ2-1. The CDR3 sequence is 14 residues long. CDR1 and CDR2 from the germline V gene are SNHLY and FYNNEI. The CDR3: CASELPSSYNEQFF.

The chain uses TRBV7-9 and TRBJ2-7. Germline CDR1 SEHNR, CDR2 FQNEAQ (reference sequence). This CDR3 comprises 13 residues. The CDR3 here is CASSSDESYEQYF.

CDR3: CASSSQGADEQFF. J is TRBJ2-1 and V is TRBV12-3 or TRBV12-4; TCRdb's D gene call, TRBD1, goes unchecked for lack of DNA. This CDR3 has 13 amino acids.

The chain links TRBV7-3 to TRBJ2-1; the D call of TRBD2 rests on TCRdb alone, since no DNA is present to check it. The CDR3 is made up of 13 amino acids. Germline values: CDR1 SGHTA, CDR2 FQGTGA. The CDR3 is CASSPGGADEQFF.

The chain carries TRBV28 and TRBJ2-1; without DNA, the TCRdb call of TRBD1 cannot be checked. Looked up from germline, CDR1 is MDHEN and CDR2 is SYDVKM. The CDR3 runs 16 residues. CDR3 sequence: CASSSRDRGRSDEQFF. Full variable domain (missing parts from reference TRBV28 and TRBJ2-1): DVKVTQSSRYLVKRTGEKVFLECVQDMDHENMFWYRQDPGLGLRLIYFSYDVKMKEKGDIPEGYSVSREKKERFSLILESASTNQTSMYLCASSSRDRGRSDEQFFGPGTRLTVL.

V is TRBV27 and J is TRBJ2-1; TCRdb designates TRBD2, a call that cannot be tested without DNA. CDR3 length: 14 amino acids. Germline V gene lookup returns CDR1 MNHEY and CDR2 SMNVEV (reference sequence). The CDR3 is CASSLAGGIVEQFF.

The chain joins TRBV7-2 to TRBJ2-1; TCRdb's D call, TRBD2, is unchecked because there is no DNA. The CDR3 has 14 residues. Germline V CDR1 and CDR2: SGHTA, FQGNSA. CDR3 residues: CASSLGTGYNEQFF. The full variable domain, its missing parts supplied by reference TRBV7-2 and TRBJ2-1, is GAGVSQSPSNKVTEKGKDVELRCDPISGHTALYWYRQSLGQGLEFLIYFQGNSAPDKSGLPSDRFSAERTGGSVSTLTIQRTQQEDSAVYLCASSLGTGYNEQFFGPGTRLTVL.

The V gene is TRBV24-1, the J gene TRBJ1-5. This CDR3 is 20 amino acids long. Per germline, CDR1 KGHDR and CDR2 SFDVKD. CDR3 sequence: CATSDWRDRPAPWSNQLQHF.

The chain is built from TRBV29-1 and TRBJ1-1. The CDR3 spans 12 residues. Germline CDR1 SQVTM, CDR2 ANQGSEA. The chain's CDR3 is CSVEDDTIEAFF.

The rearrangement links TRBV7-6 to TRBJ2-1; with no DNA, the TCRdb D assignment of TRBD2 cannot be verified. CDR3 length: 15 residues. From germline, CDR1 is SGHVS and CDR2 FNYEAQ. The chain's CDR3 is CASSSRLPAYNDQFF.

CDR3 in amino acids: CASSQEQGGHTEAFF. V gene TRBV4-1 combines with J gene TRBJ1-1; TCRdb outputs TRBD1, but without DNA this stays unchecked. This CDR3 has 15 amino acids. The germline CDR1 and CDR2 sequences are MGHRA and YSYEKL.

The CDR3 loop is CASRLAVSDTQYF. The J gene is TRBJ2-3, the V gene TRBV6-5. In germline, CDR1 is MNHEY, CDR2 SVGAGI. The CDR3 runs 13 residues.

This CDR3 is CASSPGSSSYNEQFF. The chain has TRBV27 and TRBJ2-1; with no DNA, the TCRdb D assignment of TRBD1 cannot be verified. Germline lookup yields CDR1 MNHEY and CDR2 SMNVEV (reference sequence). CDR3 size: 15 residues.

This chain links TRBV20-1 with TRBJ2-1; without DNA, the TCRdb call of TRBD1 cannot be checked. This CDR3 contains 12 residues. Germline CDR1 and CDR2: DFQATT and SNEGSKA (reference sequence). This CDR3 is CSPLGPRDEQFF.

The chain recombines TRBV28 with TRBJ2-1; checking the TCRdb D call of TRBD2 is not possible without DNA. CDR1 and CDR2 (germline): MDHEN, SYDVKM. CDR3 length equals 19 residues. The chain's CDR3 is CASSSETSGRESSYNEQFF.